A single sample is the source of the 22 T cell receptor beta chains below, sequenced in a study of blood T cells in healthy people across ages. For the second PCR, which ran for about 7 to 11 cycles, a sample-barcoded 5' primer and a J-beta primer mix were used. TCRdb reprocessed the 5' RACE reads via MiXCR and lists one record per CDR3 protein. The table includes around 780,000 distinct CDR3 sequences, 56% detected once. The sample consisted of blood. These receptors were taken from a man in his forties in good health.

The rearrangement links TRBV10-1 to TRBJ2-5; TRBD1 matches at 7 bases. The germline gives CDR1 WNHNN, CDR2 SYGVQD (reference sequence). With 6 bases clipped from V and 5 bases from J, the junction kept 9 bases outside the gene matches. This CDR3 has 14 residues. In DNA, the CDR3 is TGCGCCAGCAGCATCCGGACAGGTTTGGAGACCCAGTACTTC. It codes for CASSIRTGLETQYF.

V and J are TRBV5-1 and TRBJ2-7; the match to TRBD1 covers 8 bases. The CDR3 length is 16 residues. CDR1 is SGHRS and CDR2 is YFSETQ in the germline V gene. Losses at the gene ends were 4 bases for V and 5 bases for J; bases not matched to a gene: 14. CDR3 DNA: TGCGCCAGCAGCCCAAGAACAGGGGGTTTTGTCCACGAGCAGTACTTC. Protein product: CASSPRTGGFVHEQYF.

This clonotype occurred a few times. The chain recombines TRBV7-9 with TRBJ2-1; D unclear. From germline, CDR1 is SEHNR and CDR2 FQNEAQ (reference sequence). The CDR3 covers 14 residues. V gave up 6 bases and J gave up 5 bases, with 14 bases separating them. CDR3: CASRPTEIDNEQFF. The CDR3 nucleotides are TGTGCCAGCAGACCCACAGAGATAGACAATGAGCAGTTCTTC.

The table lists this clonotype with a few counts. This sequence joins TRBV7-2 and TRBJ2-3; 9 bases line up with TRBD1. This CDR3 comprises 14 residues. Trimming removed 7 bases from V and 3 bases from J; junction bases left unmatched: 5. Looked up from germline, CDR1 is SGHTA and CDR2 is FQGNSA. CDR3 region: CASTSTGGTDTQYF. DNA of the CDR3: TGTGCCAGCACCTCGACAGGGGGGACAGATACGCAGTATTTT.

The count of this clonotype is one. This chain connects TRBV29-1 to TRBJ2-3; 9 nucleotides match TRBD1. The V gene end was trimmed by 6 bases and the J gene end by 6 bases; junction bases not matched to a gene: 16. CDR3 length equals 16 residues. Germline V gene data show CDR1 as SQVTM and CDR2 as ANQGSEA. CDR3 DNA sequence: TGCAGCGTCGCCAGCTGGACAGGGGTTAGGGTGGATACGCAGTATTTT. This sequence encodes CSVASWTGVRVDTQYF.

The chain is built from TRBV12-3 or TRBV12-4 and TRBJ1-1, with D possibly being TRBD1 (5 bases). V was pared by 7 bases and J by 4 bases, with 16 bases between. The CDR3 has 14 amino acids. Here the CDR3 DNA reads TGTGCCAGCAACCAGGTCCAGGGTGCCACTGAAGCTTTCTTT. Its protein product is CASNQVQGATEAFF.

The table lists this clonotype with a few counts. The chain has TRBV10-3 and TRBJ2-5; D not resolved. CDR1 and CDR2 (germline): ENHRY, SYGVKD. The CDR3 extends over 13 amino acids. V dropped 7 bases and J dropped 2 bases, with 11 bases sitting between them. The CDR3 sequence: CAITDGRQETQYF. CDR3 bases: TGTGCCATCACCGACGGTAGACAAGAGACCCAGTACTTC.

The chain employs TRBV6-6 and TRBJ2-3; 9 nucleotides match TRBD2. From germline, CDR1 is MNHNY and CDR2 SVGAGI (reference sequence). The CDR3 is 15 residues long. V trimming: 8 bases; J trimming: 5 bases; junction bases outside the gene matches: 11. The CDR3 is CASSGLAGRGDTQYF. For the CDR3, the DNA is TGTGCCAGCTCGGGTCTAGCGGGAAGGGGAGATACGCAGTATTTT.

The chain combines TRBV10-2 with TRBJ2-7; D unclear. CDR3 length: 14 residues. Germline CDR1 and CDR2: WSHSY and SAAADI. V was clipped by 4 bases and J by 0 bases, with 10 bases between them. CDR3 loop: CASSVGLFSYEQYF. CDR3 coding DNA: TGCGCCAGCAGTGTGGGTCTTTTCTCCTACGAGCAGTACTTC.

This clonotype was counted only a few times. The chain couples TRBV5-1 to TRBJ1-1; weak D call: TRBD1 (6 bases). Germline CDR1 SGHRS, CDR2 YFSETQ. The CDR3 is 13 residues long. Deletions cut 4 bases from V and 10 bases from J, with 17 bases between. The CDR3 loop reads CASSPETGARAFF. In nucleotides, the CDR3 is TGCGCCAGCAGCCCCGAAACGGGGGCTCGAGCTTTCTTT.

CDR3 amino acids: CASSEASGGSDTQYF. CDR3 in DNA: TGTGCCAGCAGTGAAGCTAGCGGGGGCTCAGATACGCAGTATTTT. The rearrangement links TRBV6-1 to TRBJ2-3; 9 bases fit TRBD2. CDR3 size: 15 residues. Germline assignment: CDR1 MNHNS and CDR2 SASEGT. The trim removed 0 bases at V and 4 bases at J, leaving 2 bases unmatched.

This sequence joins TRBV7-9 and TRBJ2-7; D gene unclear. Per the germline V gene, CDR1 is SEHNR and CDR2 is FQNEAQ (reference sequence). The CDR3 extends over 16 amino acids. Between the trimmed V and J ends, which lost 5 bases and 3 bases, there was a span of 20 bases. In nucleotides, the CDR3 is TGTGCCAGCAGCCAAGGACGGCAGGTTCTCTTCTACGAGCAGTACTTC. This encodes CASSQGRQVLFYEQYF.

The chain recombines TRBV7-8 with TRBJ2-3; TRBD2 matches 8 bases. Trimming cost V 2 bases and J 2 bases; bases outside gene matches: 3. From germline, CDR1 is SGHVS and CDR2 FQNEAQ. This CDR3 is 15 amino acids long. CDR3 protein: CASSLLLAATDTQYF. DNA of the CDR3: TGTGCCAGCAGCTTATTACTAGCGGCCACAGATACGCAGTATTTT.

This chain connects TRBV7-2 to TRBJ1-2; a possible D gene is TRBD1 (6 bases). V was trimmed by 1 base and J by 7 bases, leaving 16 bases between them. The CDR3 is 15 amino acids. The germline gives CDR1 SGHTA, CDR2 FQGNSA. CDR3 DNA sequence: TGTGCCAGCAGCTTAGAGGTCAGGGGAACGGTTGGCTACACCTTC. Amino acids: CASSLEVRGTVGYTF.

The chain joins TRBV11-2 to TRBJ2-1; 7 nucleotides line up with TRBD2. The ends lost 4 bases at V and 5 bases at J; junction bases unmatched: 5. Germline CDR1 reads SGHAT; CDR2 reads FQNNGV. The CDR3 extends over 14 amino acids. The CDR3 DNA reads as TGTGCCAGCAGCTCCCTAGCGGACAACAATGAGCAGTTCTTC. Its translation is CASSSLADNNEQFF.

V gene TRBV7-2 combines with J gene TRBJ2-4; TRBD1 aligns across 10 bases. Trimming removed 5 bases from V and 2 bases from J; junction bases left unmatched: 9. CDR1 and CDR2 (germline): SGHTA, FQGNSA. The CDR3 has 17 residues. CDR3 loop: CASSPPGTGVSKNIQYF. CDR3 DNA sequence: TGTGCCAGCAGCCCACCCGGGACAGGGGTGTCCAAAAACATTCAGTACTTC. The full variable domain, its missing parts supplied by reference TRBV7-2 and TRBJ2-4, is GAGVSQSPSNKVTEKGKDVELRCDPISGHTALYWYRQSLGQGLEFLIYFQGNSAPDKSGLPSDRFSAERTGGSVSTLTIQRTQQEDSAVYLCASSPPGTGVSKNIQYFGAGTRLSVL.

The genes are TRBV5-4 and TRBJ2-6; either TRBD1 or TRBD2 may fit D (5 bases each). V lost 4 bases to trimming and J lost 0 bases, with 20 bases between them. This CDR3 region has 19 residues. The germline gives CDR1 SGHNT, CDR2 YYREEE (reference sequence). CDR3 protein: CASSRQRGDYRSGANVLTF. CDR3 bases: TGTGCCAGCAGCCGTCAAAGGGGAGACTACCGCTCTGGGGCCAACGTCCTGACTTTC.

The chain recombines TRBV9 with TRBJ1-1; D is uncertain. Germline V gene sequence: CDR1 SGDLS, CDR2 YYNGEE. The V end was cut by 4 bases, the J end by 3 bases, with 13 bases between. This CDR3 contains 14 residues. CDR3 in amino acids: CASSPHEEHTEAFF. In DNA, the CDR3 is TGTGCCAGCAGCCCTCACGAGGAGCACACTGAAGCTTTCTTT.

The chain couples TRBV10-3 to TRBJ1-2; TRBD1 matches 8 bases. Germline CDR1 and CDR2: ENHRY and SYGVKD. This CDR3 spans 14 amino acids. V trimming: 7 bases; J trimming: 7 bases; junction bases outside the gene matches: 11. The CDR3 here is CAIKSQGAVGGYTF. In DNA form, the CDR3 reads TGTGCCATCAAGTCCCAGGGGGCCGTGGGTGGCTACACCTTC.

The rearrangement links TRBV4-1 to TRBJ2-7; D gene uncertain. Germline CDR1 and CDR2: MGHRA and YSYEKL. The CDR3 has 13 amino acids. Trimming cost V 5 bases and J 1 base, with 9 bases left between them. The CDR3 sequence is CASSTTESYEQYF. The CDR3 DNA reads as TGCGCCAGCAGCACCACAGAGTCCTACGAGCAGTACTTC.

This clonotype was seen a single time. Written as DNA, the CDR3 is TGTGCCAGCAGCCAAACCCCTAGAGCCCAGGAGACCCAGTACTTC. It translates to CASSQTPRAQETQYF. The chain has TRBV3-1 and TRBJ2-5; D gene uncertain. The CDR3 runs to 15 residues. Germline values: CDR1 LGHDT, CDR2 YNNKEL (reference sequence). The V and J ends lost 2 bases and 5 bases respectively, with 15 bases between them.

In its sample, this clonotype was seen many times. Here the CDR3 reads CASSSLRGSNNSPLHF. CDR3 nucleotides: TGTGCCAGCAGCTCCCTTAGGGGCAGTAATAATTCACCCCTCCACTTT. The chain joins TRBV7-2 to TRBJ1-6; a weak D match, TRBD1 (5 bases). CDR1 is SGHTA, CDR2 FQGNSA, per germline. V lost 4 bases and J lost 5, with 15 bases in between. The CDR3 length is 16 residues.